This is a list of T cell receptor beta chains from one sample in a study of blood T cell repertoires in COVID-19. Data came from immunoSEQ multiplex PCR; TCRdb stores just in-frame clones and leaves some out. Of under 350,000 clones listed, just over 85% are singletons. Sequencing was done on a sample of PBMCs or T cells enriched from blood (not recorded which). Receptor source: a woman in her forties with acute COVID-19. The CDR3 runs from the conserved cysteine through the conserved F or W. D genes are given only for firm matches. The listing skips clone size in some rows; elsewhere it reads once, few, many or a size class.

size: .; J: TRBJ2-2; D: TRBD2; V: TRBV4-2; CDR3: CASSPTGLVTGELFF; DNA: TGTGCCAGCAGCCCGACGGGACTAGTCACCGGGGAGCTGTTTTTT
size: .; J: TRBJ2-2; D: TRBD1; V: TRBV3-1/TRBV3-2; CDR3: CASSHGTGVTGELFF; DNA: TGTGCCAGCAGCCATGGGACAGGGGTCACCGGGGAGCTGTTTTTT
size: .; J: TRBJ2-1; D: TRBD2; V: TRBV19; CDR3: CASSRGSYNEQFF; DNA: TGTGCCAGTTCCCGCGGGAGTTACAATGAGCAGTTCTTC
size: few; J: TRBJ1-5; D: .; V: TRBV6-1; CDR3: CASSEGTENQPQHF; DNA: TGTGCCAGCAGTGAAGGGACAGAGAATCAGCCCCAGCATTTT
size: .; J: TRBJ2-7; D: TRBD2; V: TRBV18; CDR3: CASSPAGGQVYEQYF; DNA: TGTGCCAGCTCACCCGCGGGAGGGCAGGTTTACGAGCAGTACTTC
size: .; J: TRBJ2-5; D: .; V: TRBV7-9; CDR3: CASSLGYRDKQETQYF; DNA: TGTGCCAGCAGCTTAGGATACCGGGACAAGCAAGAGACCCAGTACTTC
size: .; J: TRBJ1-4; D: .; V: TRBV3-1/TRBV3-2; CDR3: CASSQDSVEEKLFF; DNA: TGTGCCAGCAGCCAAGATAGTGTGGAGGAAAAACTGTTTTTT
size: .; J: TRBJ1-2; D: .; V: TRBV5-4; CDR3: CASSADSLNYGYTF; DNA: TGTGCCAGCAGCGCGGACAGCCTTAACTATGGCTACACCTTC
size: .; J: TRBJ1-1; D: TRBD1; V: TRBV5-1; CDR3: CASRSPGQGKAFF; DNA: TGCGCCAGCAGATCTCCGGGACAGGGGAAAGCTTTCTTT
size: .; J: TRBJ2-1; D: .; V: TRBV9; CDR3: CASSVGQGSYNEQFF; DNA: TGTGCCAGCAGCGTAGGGCAGGGATCTTACAATGAGCAGTTCTTC
size: .; J: TRBJ2-7; D: .; V: TRBV21-1; CDR3: CASSRGLIHEQYF; DNA: TGTGCCAGCAGCAGGGGGCTCATCCACGAGCAGTACTTC
size: few; J: TRBJ1-4; D: TRBD1; V: TRBV25-1; CDR3: CASSEIQGSEKLFF; DNA: TGTGCCAGCAGTGAGATACAGGGGAGTGAAAAACTGTTTTTT
size: .; J: TRBJ2-1; D: .; V: TRBV20-1; CDR3: CSARDRNEQFF; DNA: TGCAGTGCTAGAGACAGAAATGAGCAGTTCTTC
size: .; J: TRBJ2-3; D: TRBD2; V: TRBV4-2; CDR3: CASSVRLPTSGGADTQYF; DNA: TGTGCCAGCAGCGTACGTCTTCCGACTAGCGGGGGGGCAGATACGCAGTATTTT
size: .; J: TRBJ2-7; D: TRBD1; V: TRBV7-8; CDR3: CASSSGAYWDRTYEQYF; DNA: TGTGCCAGCAGCTCCGGTGCTTATTGGGACAGAACCTACGAGCAGTACTTC
size: .; J: TRBJ2-2; D: .; V: TRBV21-1; CDR3: CASSSTDTGELFF; DNA: TGTGCCAGCAGCTCCACAGACACCGGGGAGCTGTTTTTT
size: .; J: TRBJ2-7; D: TRBD1; V: TRBV3-1/TRBV3-2; CDR3: CASSHYRDRSSYEQYF; DNA: TGTGCCAGCAGCCACTACCGGGACAGAAGCTCCTACGAGCAGTACTTC
size: .; J: TRBJ2-3; D: .; V: TRBV24-1; CDR3: CATSDPLGGGVSSTDTQYF; DNA: TGTGCCACCAGTGACCCCTTGGGGGGTGGGGTTTCTAGCACAGATACGCAGTATTTT
size: .; J: TRBJ2-7; D: .; V: TRBV27; CDR3: CASSSPGKGSNEQYF; DNA: TGTGCCAGCAGTTCCCCCGGGAAGGGTAGCAACGAGCAGTACTTC
size: few; J: TRBJ2-3; D: TRBD2; V: TRBV5-1; CDR3: CASSPRAGVSTDTQYF; DNA: TGCGCCAGCAGCCCACGAGCGGGAGTGAGCACAGATACGCAGTATTTT
size: .; J: TRBJ2-1; D: .; V: TRBV7-9; CDR3: CASSAGSSYNEQFF; DNA: TGTGCCAGCAGCGCCGGGAGCTCCTACAATGAGCAGTTCTTC
size: .; J: TRBJ1-1; D: TRBD1; V: TRBV7-2; CDR3: CASSLAPDRGVEAFF; DNA: TGTGCCAGCAGCTTAGCCCCGGACAGGGGGGTTGAAGCTTTCTTT
size: .; J: TRBJ1-5; D: .; V: TRBV27; CDR3: CASSLIAPGGNQPQHF; DNA: TGTGCCAGCAGTTTAATCGCCCCGGGGGGCAATCAGCCCCAGCATTTT
size: .; J: TRBJ2-7; D: TRBD1; V: TRBV5-8; CDR3: CASSKDRGPYEQYF; DNA: TGTGCCAGCAGCAAAGACAGGGGGCCCTACGAGCAGTACTTC
size: .; J: TRBJ1-1; D: .; V: TRBV3-1/TRBV3-2; CDR3: CASSSTGLFDTEAFF; DNA: TGTGCCAGCAGCTCTACAGGCTTGTTCGACACTGAAGCTTTCTTT
size: .; J: TRBJ2-7; D: TRBD2; V: TRBV6-2/TRBV6-3; CDR3: CASSRPGLAFEQYF; DNA: TGTGCCAGCAGCCGCCCGGGACTAGCTTTCGAGCAGTACTTC
size: .; J: TRBJ2-7; D: TRBD1; V: TRBV5-6; CDR3: CASSLGGLGYEQYF; DNA: TGTGCCAGCAGCTTAGGGGGCTTGGGCTACGAGCAGTACTTC
size: .; J: TRBJ1-2; D: TRBD1; V: TRBV19; CDR3: CASSPGQGDLDGYTF; DNA: TGTGCCAGTAGTCCGGGACAGGGGGATTTAGATGGCTACACCTTC
size: few; J: TRBJ2-7; D: .; V: TRBV6-2/TRBV6-3; CDR3: CASSYAGATQIDYTDGEYF; DNA: TGTGCCAGCAGTTACGCAGGGGCAACACAGATTGACTATACCGATGGGGAGTACTTC
size: .; J: TRBJ2-1; D: TRBD2; V: TRBV2; CDR3: CASRSGLAASYNEQFF; DNA: TGTGCCAGCAGATCGGGACTAGCGGCTTCCTACAATGAGCAGTTCTTC
size: .; J: TRBJ2-2; D: .; V: TRBV19; CDR3: CASSLATNTGELFF; DNA: TGTGCCAGTAGCCTAGCGACGAACACCGGGGAGCTGTTTTTT
size: .; J: TRBJ1-3; D: TRBD1; V: TRBV7-4; CDR3: CASSLAFWTGCGNTIYF; DNA: TGTGCCAGCAGCTTAGCTTTCTGGACAGGGTGTGGAAACACCATATATTTT
size: .; J: TRBJ2-5; D: .; V: TRBV7-3; CDR3: CASSLTGRKGETQYF; DNA: TGTGCCAGCAGCTTAACGGGGCGAAAAGGAGAGACCCAGTACTTC
size: few; J: TRBJ1-2; D: .; V: TRBV4-2; CDR3: CASTRAEVIDYGYTF; DNA: TGTGCCAGCACCCGTGCAGAGGTCATCGACTATGGCTACACCTTC
size: .; J: TRBJ1-1; D: .; V: TRBV3-1/TRBV3-2; CDR3: CASSQGSIPGGTEAFF; DNA: TGTGCCAGCAGCCAAGGAAGCATCCCGGGAGGTACTGAAGCTTTCTTT
size: .; J: TRBJ1-2; D: .; V: TRBV28; CDR3: CASSNRDNLRYGYTF; DNA: TGTGCCAGCAGTAACCGGGACAATCTTCGCTATGGCTACACCTTC
size: .; J: TRBJ1-5; D: TRBD1; V: TRBV15; CDR3: CATGDRGPFSNQPQHF; DNA: TGTGCCACGGGGGACAGGGGCCCCTTTAGCAATCAGCCCCAGCATTTT
size: few; J: TRBJ1-5; D: .; V: TRBV12-5; CDR3: CASGLVGRELQPQHF; DNA: TGTGCTAGTGGTTTGGTAGGTCGGGAGTTGCAGCCCCAGCATTTT
size: once; J: TRBJ2-3; D: TRBD2; V: TRBV9; CDR3: CASSPLAGGIAQYF; DNA: TGTGCCAGCAGCCCCCTAGCGGGAGGTATCGCGCAGTATTTT
size: many; J: TRBJ2-1; D: TRBD1; V: TRBV4-2; CDR3: CASSHTGTGNNEQFF; DNA: TGTGCCAGCAGCCATACCGGGACAGGGAACAATGAGCAGTTCTTC
size: many; J: TRBJ2-7; D: .; V: TRBV7-9; CDR3: CASSLEGEGSYEQYF; DNA: TGTGCCAGCAGCTTAGAGGGGGAGGGAAGCTACGAGCAGTACTTC